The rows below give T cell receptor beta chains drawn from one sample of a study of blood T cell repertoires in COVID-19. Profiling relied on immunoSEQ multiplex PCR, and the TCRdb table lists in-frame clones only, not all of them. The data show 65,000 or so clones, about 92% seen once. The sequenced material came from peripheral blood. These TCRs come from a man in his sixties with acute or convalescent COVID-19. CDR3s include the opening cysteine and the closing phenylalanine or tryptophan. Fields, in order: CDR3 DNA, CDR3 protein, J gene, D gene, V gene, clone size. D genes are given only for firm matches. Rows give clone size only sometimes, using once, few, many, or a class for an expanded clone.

DNA: TGTGCCAGTAGCCGGGACATTAGGAACACTGAAGCTTTCTTT
CDR3: CASSRDIRNTEAFF
J: TRBJ1-1
D: .
V: TRBV19
size: .

DNA: TGTGCCAGCAGCCCCTACACCGGACTAGCGGGGAGGAATGAGCAGTTCTTC
CDR3: CASSPYTGLAGRNEQFF
J: TRBJ2-1
D: TRBD2
V: TRBV7-6
size: .

DNA: TGTGCCAGCAGCCTGGGACAGGGGAGAGATACGCAGTATTTT
CDR3: CASSLGQGRDTQYF
J: TRBJ2-3
D: TRBD1
V: TRBV13
size: .

DNA: TGTGCCAGTAGTTCAGGGGGCAGGAACAAGAACACTGAAGCTTTCTTT
CDR3: CASSSGGRNKNTEAFF
J: TRBJ1-1
D: TRBD1
V: TRBV19
size: .

DNA: TGTGCCAGCAGTGAAGTTAACAGGCCTTTCTATGGCTACACCTTC
CDR3: CASSEVNRPFYGYTF
J: TRBJ1-2
D: .
V: TRBV2
size: .

DNA: TGTGCCAGTAGTATAGACCGAACCGGGACAACGAACACCGGGGAGCTGTTTTTT
CDR3: CASSIDRTGTTNTGELFF
J: TRBJ2-2
D: .
V: TRBV19
size: .

DNA: TGTGCTAGTGGTTTGGTCCCTACAGAGACCCAGTACTTC
CDR3: CASGLVPTETQYF
J: TRBJ2-5
D: .
V: TRBV12-5
size: .

DNA: TGTGCCAGCAGCCAAGAGGACGGACCCAGGGATGGCTACACCTTC
CDR3: CASSQEDGPRDGYTF
J: TRBJ1-2
D: .
V: TRBV3-1/TRBV3-2
size: .

DNA: TGTGCCAGCAGCTTTTACGCTAGCGGGGGGTCCGAGCAGTACTTC
CDR3: CASSFYASGGSEQYF
J: TRBJ2-7
D: TRBD2
V: TRBV7-2
size: .

DNA: TGCGCCAGCAGTTTGTCAGCTAACTATGGCTACACCTTC
CDR3: CASSLSANYGYTF
J: TRBJ1-2
D: .
V: TRBV5-1
size: few

DNA: TGTGCCTGGAGTGTAGGAGGTCCGGGGGATGAGCAGTTCTTC
CDR3: CAWSVGGPGDEQFF
J: TRBJ2-1
D: .
V: TRBV30
size: .

DNA: TGTGCCAGCAGCTTGTCTGGCTCGAACTATGGCTACACCTTC
CDR3: CASSLSGSNYGYTF
J: TRBJ1-2
D: .
V: TRBV7-9
size: .

DNA: TGTGCCAGCAGTGAATTGGTACAGCTCCGAGAAAAACTGTTTTTT
CDR3: CASSELVQLREKLFF
J: TRBJ1-4
D: .
V: TRBV25-1
size: .

DNA: TGCGCCAGCAGCTTGGGACTAGCGGGGCTCGGGACCGGGGAGCTGTTTTTT
CDR3: CASSLGLAGLGTGELFF
J: TRBJ2-2
D: TRBD2
V: TRBV5-1
size: .

DNA: TGCAGCTGGTTTGGGTCCCCAGGGGCTGGCTACACCTTC
CDR3: CSWFGSPGAGYTF
J: TRBJ1-2
D: .
V: TRBV29-1
size: .

DNA: TGCAGCGTTGAAGCCCGGGACAGGGGAGCAGATACGCAGTATTTT
CDR3: CSVEARDRGADTQYF
J: TRBJ2-3
D: TRBD1
V: TRBV29-1
size: .

DNA: TGTGCCAGCAGCCCTCAAGGGACAGCTACTTCAAATGGCTACACCTTC
CDR3: CASSPQGTATSNGYTF
J: TRBJ1-2
D: TRBD1
V: TRBV9
size: .

DNA: TGTGCCACCACCATGAGACAGGGGACGCCTGAAGCTTTCTTT
CDR3: CATTMRQGTPEAFF
J: TRBJ1-1
D: TRBD1
V: TRBV19
size: .

DNA: TGTGCCAGCAGAATGAGGACTAGCGGGGGGAACTATAATAACAATGAGCAGTTCTTC
CDR3: CASRMRTSGGNYNNNEQFF
J: TRBJ2-1
D: TRBD2
V: TRBV3-1/TRBV3-2
size: .

DNA: TGTGCCAGCAGCTTACCCTTAGACACTGAAGCTTTCTTT
CDR3: CASSLPLDTEAFF
J: TRBJ1-1
D: .
V: TRBV7-9
size: .

DNA: TGTGCCAGCAGTGAAAGCAGGGAATTTCCACCCCTCCACTTT
CDR3: CASSESREFPPLHF
J: TRBJ1-6
D: .
V: TRBV6-1
size: .

DNA: TGTGCCAGCAGCTTGGGGGGGCTTGCAGGAAACACCATATATTTT
CDR3: CASSLGGLAGNTIYF
J: TRBJ1-3
D: .
V: TRBV5-4
size: .

DNA: TGTGCCAGCAGTTTGGTCTGGGGACAGGCGAATACCTACGAGCAGTACTTC
CDR3: CASSLVWGQANTYEQYF
J: TRBJ2-7
D: TRBD1
V: TRBV27
size: .

DNA: TGTGCCACCGGGACAGGTCCCCAAGAGACCCAGTACTTC
CDR3: CATGTGPQETQYF
J: TRBJ2-5
D: TRBD1
V: TRBV24-1
size: .

DNA: TGTGCCAGCAGTCGATTCCTGGACAGGAGCTCCTATAATTCACCCCTCCACTTT
CDR3: CASSRFLDRSSYNSPLHF
J: TRBJ1-6
D: TRBD1
V: TRBV6-6
size: .

DNA: TGTGCCAGCAGCCGCGGGGATCGGACTGAAGCTTTCTTT
CDR3: CASSRGDRTEAFF
J: TRBJ1-1
D: .
V: TRBV3-1/TRBV3-2
size: .

DNA: TGTGCCAGCAGCCGCGACAGGGGGCTTGGCTACAATGAGCAGTTCTTC
CDR3: CASSRDRGLGYNEQFF
J: TRBJ2-1
D: TRBD1
V: TRBV7-2
size: once

DNA: TGTGCCAGCAGCTTGGGTGAAACAGGGGGCGGATATTCACCCCTCCACTTT
CDR3: CASSLGETGGGYSPLHF
J: TRBJ1-6
D: TRBD1
V: TRBV7-6
size: .

DNA: TGCGCCAGCAGCCCGGGGGACAGGGCGAAGGACGAGCAGTACTTC
CDR3: CASSPGDRAKDEQYF
J: TRBJ2-7
D: TRBD1
V: TRBV5-1
size: .

DNA: TGTGCCAGCGTGGGGGCTAGCGGGGACTACAATGAGCAGTTCTTC
CDR3: CASVGASGDYNEQFF
J: TRBJ2-1
D: TRBD2
V: TRBV5-6
size: .

DNA: TGTGCCAGCGGACTGAGCGCAGTTGACGAGCAGTACTTC
CDR3: CASGLSAVDEQYF
J: TRBJ2-7
D: .
V: TRBV19
size: .

DNA: TGTGCCAGCAGCCCCCAGAGCGATAGGACAGGGGGCGAGCAGTACTTC
CDR3: CASSPQSDRTGGEQYF
J: TRBJ2-7
D: TRBD1
V: TRBV4-2
size: .

DNA: TGTGCCAGCAGTCAAGCCTATGACTACACCTTC
CDR3: CASSQAYDYTF
J: TRBJ1-2
D: .
V: TRBV14
size: .

DNA: TGTGCCAGCAGCTTGACGGGGGATGAAGCTTTCTTT
CDR3: CASSLTGDEAFF
J: TRBJ1-1
D: .
V: TRBV5-4
size: .

DNA: TGTGCCAGCCACCGATTAACTATCCAGGGTGACACTGAAGCTTTCTTT
CDR3: CASHRLTIQGDTEAFF
J: TRBJ1-1
D: .
V: TRBV19
size: .

DNA: TGTGCCAGCAGCGCCCTAGCGGGGCGTCGAAATGAGCAGTTCTTC
CDR3: CASSALAGRRNEQFF
J: TRBJ2-1
D: TRBD2
V: TRBV14
size: .

DNA: TGTGCCAGTAGTATATCGGAGACCCAGTACTTC
CDR3: CASSISETQYF
J: TRBJ2-5
D: .
V: TRBV19
size: .

DNA: TGTGCCAGCAGCTCATGGGGCCCTGGAAACACCATATATTTT
CDR3: CASSSWGPGNTIYF
J: TRBJ1-3
D: .
V: TRBV9
size: .

DNA: TGTGCCAGCACTAAGGACAGGGAAAATGAAAAACTGTTTTTT
CDR3: CASTKDRENEKLFF
J: TRBJ1-4
D: TRBD1
V: TRBV2
size: .

DNA: TGCGCCAGCAGCGGGGGGAGGTGGAACACCGGGGAGCTGTTTTTT
CDR3: CASSGGRWNTGELFF
J: TRBJ2-2
D: .
V: TRBV5-1
size: .

DNA: TGTGCCATCAGGGGACAGGGCACTGGCTACACCTTC
CDR3: CAIRGQGTGYTF
J: TRBJ1-2
D: TRBD1
V: TRBV10-3
size: once

DNA: TGTGCCAGCAGCTTGGAACGGGACACGTATGAAAAACTGTTTTTT
CDR3: CASSLERDTYEKLFF
J: TRBJ1-4
D: .
V: TRBV5-6
size: .

DNA: TGTGCCAGCAGCACACAGGGGGGGATTAGCCAGCCCCAGCATTTT
CDR3: CASSTQGGISQPQHF
J: TRBJ1-5
D: TRBD1
V: TRBV7-2
size: .

DNA: TGTGCCACCAGCACAACCTCCAGGGGCAGCTCCTACAATGAGCAGTTCTTC
CDR3: CATSTTSRGSSYNEQFF
J: TRBJ2-1
D: .
V: TRBV24-1
size: .

DNA: TGCGCCAGCAGTCGACAGGGCTCTGGAAACACCATATATTTT
CDR3: CASSRQGSGNTIYF
J: TRBJ1-3
D: TRBD1
V: TRBV10-2
size: .

DNA: TGTGCCAGCAGCTTCCCTCGGACTAGCGGGGGGAATGAGCAGTTCTTC
CDR3: CASSFPRTSGGNEQFF
J: TRBJ2-1
D: TRBD2
V: TRBV7-2
size: .

DNA: TGCAGTGCTAGGGCCTTTGAAAAACTGTTTTTT
CDR3: CSARAFEKLFF
J: TRBJ1-4
D: .
V: TRBV20-1
size: .

DNA: TGTGCCAGCAGTTATAGCGGGAGTTGGGCCTACGAGCAGTACTTC
CDR3: CASSYSGSWAYEQYF
J: TRBJ2-7
D: TRBD2
V: TRBV6-2/TRBV6-3
size: .

DNA: TGCGCCAGCAGCTTTTCGGGGTGGGTTGAGCAGTTCTTC
CDR3: CASSFSGWVEQFF
J: TRBJ2-1
D: .
V: TRBV5-1
size: .

DNA: TGTGCCAGCACCATCGGGATTAACTATGGCTACACCTTC
CDR3: CASTIGINYGYTF
J: TRBJ1-2
D: .
V: TRBV6-5
size: once

DNA: TGTGCCAGCAGCCCTGACAGGGGGCGGGGAGAGACCCAGTACTTC
CDR3: CASSPDRGRGETQYF
J: TRBJ2-5
D: TRBD1
V: TRBV5-4
size: .

DNA: TGCGCCAGCAGCCCGGACAGGGGAGGAGGAGCTTTCTTT
CDR3: CASSPDRGGGAFF
J: TRBJ1-1
D: TRBD1
V: TRBV5-1
size: once